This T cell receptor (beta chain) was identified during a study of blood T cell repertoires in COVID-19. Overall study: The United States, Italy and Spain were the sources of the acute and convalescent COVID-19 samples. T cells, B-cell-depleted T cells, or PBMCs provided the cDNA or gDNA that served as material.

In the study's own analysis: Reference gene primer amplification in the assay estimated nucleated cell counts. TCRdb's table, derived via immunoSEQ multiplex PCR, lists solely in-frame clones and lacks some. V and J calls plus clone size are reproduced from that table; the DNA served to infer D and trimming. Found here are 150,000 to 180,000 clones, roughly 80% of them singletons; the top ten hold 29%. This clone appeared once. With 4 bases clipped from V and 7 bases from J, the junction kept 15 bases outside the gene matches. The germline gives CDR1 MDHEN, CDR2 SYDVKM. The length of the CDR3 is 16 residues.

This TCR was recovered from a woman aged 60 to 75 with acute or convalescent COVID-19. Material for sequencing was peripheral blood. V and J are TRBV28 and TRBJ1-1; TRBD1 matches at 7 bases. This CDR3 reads CASSSPGQPNPDEAFF. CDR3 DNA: TGTGCCAGCAGTTCCCCGGGACAGCCGAATCCTGATGAAGCTTTCTTT.